The subject of this entry is one T cell receptor beta chain. Germline V gives CDR1 LGHNA, CDR2 YNFKEQ. The CDR3 consists of 18 residues. J was trimmed by 7 bases and V by 0 bases; bases with no gene match: 6. This specimen comes from a study of blood T cell repertoires in COVID-19. Study background: Researchers got acute and convalescent COVID-19 samples from the United States, Italy and Spain.

In the authors' methods: Amplification of reference gene primers provided the estimated nucleated cell counts. Clones were sequenced by immunoSEQ multiplex PCR, and TCRdb holds only the in-frame ones, with some missing. From that table come the V and J calls and clone size; the DNA was used to work out D and trimming. The sample has about 74,000 clones, 84% seen once. This rearrangement joins TRBV4-2 to TRBJ2-1, with 16 bases that match TRBD2. This receptor was taken from a man between 65 and 79 years old with acute or convalescent COVID-19. Sequencing was done on a sample of peripheral blood. For the CDR3, the DNA is TGTGCCAGCAGCCAAGACCCCGGGACTAGCGGGAGGGGGAATGAGCAGTTCTTC. As protein: CASSQDPGTSGRGNEQFF.